This record concerns one T cell receptor (beta chain) sequence. As yet, its antigen is unknown. Trimming pared 6 bases from V and 7 bases from J, leaving 15 bases between. The CDR3 runs to 12 residues. Germline V gene data show CDR1 as SQVTM and CDR2 as ANQGSEA. The sample originates from a study of cytomegalovirus exposure and HLA in healthy donors. Study-wide context: A prior analysis found roughly 100 million unique TCR beta sequences from around 180 million T cells.

Findings and caveats of the study: Associated with HLA alleles at 0.05 false discovery rate in a later analysis were around 17,000 TCR beta sequences. Immune exposure was documented only through CMV serostatus.

In the PCR, 60 Vbeta and 13 Jbeta primers were used. Using immunoSEQ multiplex PCR, the repertoire was profiled, and TCRdb retains in-frame clones only, with some absent. This sample has under 250,000 clones; about 81% occur once, and the top ten carry around 6%. The sequenced material came from PBMCs. The rearrangement links TRBV29-1 to TRBJ1-2, with D perhaps matching TRBD1 (6 bases). This clonotype was sampled from a man aged 40-55 years in good health and CMV-seropositive. The CDR3 sequence is CSVWGGGAGYTF. The CDR3 DNA sequence: TGCAGCGTCTGGGGTGGGGGGGCTGGCTACACCTTC.